This T cell receptor (beta chain) comes out of a study of blood T cell repertoires in COVID-19. Measured with immunoSEQ multiplex PCR; TCRdb has only the in-frame clones, and not every one. In the table there are approximately 150,000 clones, roughly 88% of which are singletons. The CDR3 extends over 16 amino acids. Germline CDR1 and CDR2: LGHNA and YSLEER. Trimming removed 0 bases at V and 8 bases at J, with 19 bases between. Participant ages covered about 18 to 89 years across 20 to 30 US areas. Specimen: PBMCs or T cells enriched from blood (not recorded which). The TCR comes from a man between 70 and 80 years old who had been exposed to COVID-19. The rearrangement links TRBV4-3 to TRBJ1-2; the D is unclear. The DNA of the CDR3 is TGCGCCAGCAGCCAAGAAAGGACTTCAGTGTTAGGCGGCTACACCTTC. The encoded protein is CASSQERTSVLGGYTF.